This T cell receptor (beta chain) was recovered during a study of blood T cells in healthy people across ages. Study-level findings and limits: Diversity was estimated from one million T cells, and these estimates were considered underestimates.

A word on this clonotype: Its antigen is not identified.

The V end was cut by 2 bases, the J end by 1 base, with 15 bases between. This CDR3 has 17 amino acids. Germline V lookup: CDR1 MNHEY, CDR2 SVGEGT. Together with a sample-barcoded 5' primer, a J-beta primer mix was included in a second PCR lasting about 7 to 11 cycles. Each CDR3 protein is one row after TCRdb ran MiXCR on the 5' RACE reads. The table has just under 550,000 distinct CDR3 sequences, 24% seen once. The data also belong to a second study, concerning T cells of mothers and their children. That source reports: Each child gave 2.5 million to 3.5 million TCR beta CDR3 reads (each mother, over 8.5 million).

This clonotype originated in a boy between 10 and 17 years old in good health. This chain joins TRBV6-2 or TRBV6-3 and TRBJ1-3, with D perhaps matching TRBD1 (6 bases). Material for sequencing was blood. In nucleotides, the CDR3 is TGTGCCAGCAGTTACCCCAGGGGCCCTCGATCTGGAAACACCATATATTTT. Translating it yields CASSYPRGPRSGNTIYF.